The 2 T cell receptor beta chains listed next were all sequenced from one sample in a study of cytomegalovirus exposure and HLA in healthy donors. The PCR made use of 60 Vbeta and 13 Jbeta primers. The assay was immunoSEQ multiplex PCR, and TCRdb's table has in-frame clones only and misses some. The sample has hundreds of thousands of clones, over 60% seen once. The sequencing input was PBMCs. The origin of the receptors is a man younger than 35 in good health and CMV-seronegative.

In this sample, this clone turned up once. The chain employs TRBV19 and TRBJ1-1, with D maybe TRBD1 (5 bases). This CDR3 region has 16 residues. Germline V gene data show CDR1 as LNHDA and CDR2 as SQIVND (reference sequence). Trimming pared 1 base from V and 5 bases from J, leaving 17 bases between. Here the CDR3 reads CASSIALGVVETEAFF. Here the CDR3 DNA reads TGTGCCAGTAGTATAGCGTTAGGGGTCGTGGAGACTGAAGCTTTCTTT.

This clone has just one count. The chain joins TRBV30 to TRBJ1-5; no reliable D call. This CDR3 is 14 amino acids long. Germline CDR1 is GTSNPN and CDR2 is SVGIG (reference sequence). V lost 0 bases and J lost 7, with 13 bases in between. The CDR3 nucleotides are TGTGCCTGGAGTGTACTCGGGGTCGAACAGCCCCAGCATTTT. This translates into CAWSVLGVEQPQHF.